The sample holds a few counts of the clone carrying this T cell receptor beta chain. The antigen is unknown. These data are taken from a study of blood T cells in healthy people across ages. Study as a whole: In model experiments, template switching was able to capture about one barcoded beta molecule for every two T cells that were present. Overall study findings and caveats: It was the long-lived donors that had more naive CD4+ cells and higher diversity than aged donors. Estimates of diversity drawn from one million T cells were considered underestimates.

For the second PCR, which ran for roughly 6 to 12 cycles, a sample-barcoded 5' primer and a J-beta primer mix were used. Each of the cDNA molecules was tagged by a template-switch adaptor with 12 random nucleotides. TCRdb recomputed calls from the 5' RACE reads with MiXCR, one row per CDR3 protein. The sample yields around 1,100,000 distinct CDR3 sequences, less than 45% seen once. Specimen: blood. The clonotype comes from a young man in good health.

CDR3 nucleotides: TGTGCCAGCAGAAAACAGGGGATAGGTGAAGCTTTCTTT. Its protein product is CASRKQGIGEAFF. The rearrangement uses TRBV6-6 and TRBJ1-1, with 7 bases that match TRBD1. Per the germline V gene, CDR1 is MNHNY and CDR2 is SVGAGI (reference sequence). The CDR3 covers 13 residues. J was trimmed by 7 bases and V by 6 bases; bases with no gene match: 8.